Listed below are T cell receptor beta chains from one sample, sequenced in a study of CD8+CD57+ T cells in acquired aplastic anemia. TCRdb ran MiXCR on the reads and lists one entry per CDR3 protein. The table includes about 190,000 distinct CDR3 sequences, approximately 50% detected once. The sequencing sample was made of sorted CD4+, CD8+, or CD8+CD57+ T cells (not recorded which) from PBMCs. The receptors stem from a human donor in good health, serving as a control. Both conserved end residues are part of each CDR3. Fields, in order: clone size, J gene, V gene, D gene, CDR3 protein, CDR3 DNA. The D gene is left open where the match is weak. Rows may omit the clone size; those that give it use once, few, many or a size class.

>NA|TRBJ2-3|TRBV29-1|NA
CSGRQAPTDTQYF
TGCAGCGGTCGACAGGCCCCGACAGATACGCAGTATTTT
>many|TRBJ2-5|TRBV7-2|NA
CASSLERIGETQYF
TGTGCCAGCAGCTTAGAGAGGATAGGAGAGACCCAGTACTTC
>once|TRBJ1-3|TRBV19|NA
CASSISGNTIYF
TGTGCCAGTAGTATATCGGGGAACACCATATATTTT
>NA|TRBJ1-1|TRBV18|NA
CASSLLDGNTEAFF
TGTGCCAGCTCACTTCTTGACGGGAACACTGAAGCTTTCTTT
>many|TRBJ1-5|TRBV19|TRBD1
CASTGQGGQPQHF
TGTGCCAGTACCGGACAGGGAGGGCAGCCCCAGCATTTT
>NA|TRBJ2-5|TRBV7-6|TRBD2
CASSLVGTSGAYQETQYF
TGTGCCAGCAGCTTAGTTGGGACTAGCGGGGCGTACCAAGAGACCCAGTACTTC
>many|TRBJ1-2|TRBV4-3|NA
CASSQEPWTADGYTF
TGCGCCAGCAGCCAAGAACCCTGGACAGCCGATGGCTACACCTTC
>NA|TRBJ1-1|TRBV14|NA
CASSLGASTEAFF
TGTGCCAGCAGCCTTGGGGCGAGCACTGAAGCTTTCTTT
>NA|TRBJ1-5|TRBV20-1|NA
CSARQGHQPQHF
TGCAGTGCTAGACAGGGCCATCAGCCCCAGCATTTT
>NA|TRBJ1-1|TRBV20-1|TRBD1
CSARQQGNTESFF
TGCAGTGCTAGGCAACAGGGGAACACTGAATCTTTCTTT
>many|TRBJ2-7|TRBV6-6|NA
CASASTGSSYEQYF
TGTGCCAGCGCCTCGACTGGGAGCTCCTACGAGCAGTACTTC
>NA|TRBJ2-1|TRBV12-3/TRBV12-4|NA
CASSLAQATEQFF
TGTGCCAGCAGTTTAGCGCAGGCTACCGAGCAGTTCTTC
>many|TRBJ1-5|TRBV20-1|TRBD1
CSARVRQTGPNQPQHF
TGCAGTGCTAGAGTGAGGCAGACAGGGCCCAATCAGCCCCAGCATTTT
>NA|TRBJ2-4|TRBV20-1|TRBD1
CSASSTGFKNIQYF
TGCAGTGCATCATCGACAGGGTTCAAAAACATTCAGTACTTC
>NA|TRBJ1-1|TRBV7-2|TRBD1
CASSLVGTGGTEAFF
TGTGCCAGCAGCTTAGTGGGGACAGGTGGGACTGAAGCTTTCTTC